Presented here are 21 T cell receptor beta chains from one specimen sequenced in a study of blood T cells in healthy people across ages. Alongside a J-beta primer mix, a sample-barcoded 5' primer served in a second PCR lasting about 7 to 11 cycles. MiXCR, run by TCRdb on the 5' RACE reads, gives a single entry per CDR3 protein. The data show 1 million to 1.2 million distinct CDR3 sequences, more than 30% seen once. Sequencing input: blood. These TCRs come from a man aged 18 to 29 in good health.

This chain joins TRBV6-2 or TRBV6-3 and TRBJ2-3; tentatively, D is TRBD1 (5 bases). The V and J ends lost 6 bases and 2 bases respectively, with 12 bases between them. The V gene's germline CDR1 is MNHEY and CDR2 SVGEGT. The CDR3 is 14 amino acids. As DNA, the CDR3 is TGTGCCAGCAGGGGTAGCAGGGCCACAGATACGCAGTATTTT. It encodes CASRGSRATDTQYF.

V and J are TRBV2 and TRBJ1-5; possibly TRBD1 for D (5 bases). The V end was cut by 6 bases, the J end by 6 bases, with 18 bases between. This CDR3 comprises 15 residues. Germline V lookup: CDR1 SNHLY, CDR2 FYNNEI. The CDR3: CASRTGTGVGQPQHF. In nucleotides, the CDR3 is TGTGCCAGCAGAACCGGGACCGGGGTAGGTCAGCCCCAGCATTTT.

The chain carries TRBV12-3 or TRBV12-4 and TRBJ1-5; D unclear. Between the trimmed V and J ends, which lost 0 bases and 5 bases, there was a span of 11 bases. This CDR3 has 15 residues. The CDR3 DNA reads as TGTGCCAGCAGTTTAGCGCGGGGTGGGTATCAGCCCCAGCATTTT. Residues: CASSLARGGYQPQHF.

The V call is TRBV14, the J call TRBJ2-3; D perhaps matches TRBD1 (6 bases). Germline-derived CDR1 and CDR2 are SGHDN and FVKESK. The CDR3 is 16 residues long. V dropped 1 base and J dropped 3 bases, with 14 bases sitting between them. The DNA of the CDR3 is TGTGCCAGCAGCCAAGGTCATGGGGGCAGGACAGATACGCAGTATTTT. Translated, it gives CASSQGHGGRTDTQYF.

This clonotype has a handful of counts. The J gene is TRBJ1-1, the V gene TRBV9; D may be TRBD1 (5 bases). In germline, CDR1 is SGDLS, CDR2 YYNGEE. The CDR3 covers 15 residues. V was shortened by 4 bases and J by 0 bases, with 13 bases between the two germline ends. The CDR3 spells CASSPFGTVNTEAFF. The CDR3 nucleotides are TGTGCCAGCAGCCCTTTCGGGACGGTGAACACTGAAGCTTTCTTT.

The table lists this clonotype with a few counts. The rearrangement links TRBV7-9 to TRBJ1-5; a weak D match, TRBD1 (6 bases). The CDR3 has 15 residues. Germline lookup yields CDR1 SEHNR and CDR2 FQNEAQ (reference sequence). Trimming took 4 bases from V and 2 from J, leaving 12 bases between them. In DNA form, the CDR3 reads TGTGCCAGCAGCTCACAGGGTTTGGGCAATCAGCCCCAGCATTTT. Its translation is CASSSQGLGNQPQHF. Full variable domain (rest looked up from reference TRBV7-9 and TRBJ1-5): DTGVSQNPRHKITKRGQNVTFRCDPISEHNRLYWYRQTLGQGPEFLTYFQNEAQLEKSRLLSDRFSAERPKGSFSTLEIQRTEQGDSAMYLCASSSQGLGNQPQHFGDGTRLSIL.

The chain combines TRBV20-1 with TRBJ1-2; 9 bases are a match to TRBD1. The CDR3 covers 14 residues. Germline CDR1 DFQATT, CDR2 SNEGSKA (reference sequence). J gave up 8 bases and V 0 bases, and 7 bases lay outside the gene matches. CDR3 sequence: CSAREGQGVRGYTF. CDR3 bases: TGCAGTGCTAGAGAGGGACAGGGTGTGCGCGGCTACACCTTC.

The rearrangement joins TRBV7-2 to TRBJ2-3; 12 bases map to TRBD2. The CDR3 has 17 amino acids. V lost 7 bases and J lost 5; bases outside the gene matches: 13. Germline CDR1 SGHTA, CDR2 FQGNSA. CDR3 coding DNA: TGTGCCAGCACCCAATCCCCTAGCGGGGGGGCGGGAGATACGCAGTATTTT. Its translation is CASTQSPSGGAGDTQYF.

This clonotype was found a few times. The chain links TRBV6-5 to TRBJ2-3; 13 nucleotides align to TRBD2. The V and J ends lost 0 bases and 4 bases, in that order; junction bases with no gene match: 13. Germline-derived CDR1 and CDR2 are MNHEY and SVGAGI. This CDR3 is 20 amino acids long. Written as DNA, the CDR3 is TGTGCCAGCAGTTACTCGAGTGGGCAGGGAACTAGCGGGGGGGCAGATACGCAGTATTTT. Translation: CASSYSSGQGTSGGADTQYF.

The table lists this clonotype with a few counts. V usage is TRBV18 and J usage is TRBJ1-6; unclear D gene. V lost 2 bases and J 6 bases, leaving 11 bases between the germline ends. Germline CDR1 reads KGHSH; CDR2 reads LQKENI. The CDR3 covers 15 residues. In DNA form, the CDR3 reads TGTGCCAGCTCACCAAGGCAGGAGACTAATTCACCCCTCCACTTT. As protein: CASSPRQETNSPLHF.

This clonotype was recorded a few times. V usage is TRBV12-3 or TRBV12-4 and J usage is TRBJ1-6; D perhaps matches TRBD1 (5 bases). This CDR3 is 15 amino acids long. Trimming pared 3 bases from V and 7 bases from J, leaving 13 bases between. CDR3 nucleotide sequence: TGTGCCAGCAGTTTTTGGGCAGGGACGAATTCACCCCTCCACTTT. It translates to CASSFWAGTNSPLHF.

This chain uses TRBV19 with TRBJ1-6, with D unclear. V lost 4 bases, J lost 0 bases, and 10 bases lay in between. The CDR3 has 16 residues. In germline, CDR1 is LNHDA, CDR2 SQIVND (reference sequence). The CDR3 loop is CASSSAQSSYNSPLHF. The CDR3 bases are TGTGCCAGTAGTAGTGCCCAGAGCTCCTATAATTCACCCCTCCACTTT.

This clonotype came up a few times. The chain recombines TRBV20-1 with TRBJ2-5; D gene uncertain. V was trimmed by 0 bases and J by 3 bases, leaving 8 bases between them. Per germline, CDR1 DFQATT and CDR2 SNEGSKA (reference sequence). The CDR3 spans 13 residues. The CDR3 nucleotides read TGCAGTGCTAGAGACGCACGCGAAGAGACCCAGTACTTC. Translation: CSARDAREETQYF.

This clonotype was found a few times. The chain is built from TRBV29-1 and TRBJ1-4; D call uncertain. The V gene lost 0 bases and the J gene lost 13 bases, with 9 bases spanning the gap. The length of the CDR3 is 11 residues. The germline CDR1 and CDR2 sequences are SQVTM and ANQGSEA. The CDR3 spells CSVEDRRGLFF. In DNA form, the CDR3 reads TGCAGCGTTGAAGATCGACGAGGACTGTTTTTT.

This clonotype was recorded a few times. This rearrangement joins TRBV2 to TRBJ1-1; TRBD1 might be the D (6 bases). Germline V CDR1 and CDR2: SNHLY, FYNNEI. V lost 6 bases and J 0 bases, leaving 11 bases between the germline ends. The CDR3 runs to 14 residues. The CDR3: CASSGDRMNTEAFF. CDR3 nucleotide sequence: TGTGCCAGCAGCGGTGACAGGATGAACACTGAAGCTTTCTTT. The variable domain in full, completed from reference TRBV2 and TRBJ1-1, reads EPEVTQTPSHQVTQMGQEVILRCVPISNHLYFYWYRQILGQKVEFLVSFYNNEISEKSEIFDDQFSVERPDGSNFTLKIRSTKLEDSAMYFCASSGDRMNTEAFFGQGTRLTVV.

Of note for this clonotype: The junction and the germline gene differ at one end; a read error may be behind it. The V and J genes are TRBV6-1 and TRBJ2-5; D perhaps matches TRBD1 (5 bases). CDR1 MNHNS and CDR2 SASEGT come from the germline V gene. This CDR3 region has 18 residues. The CDR3 coding sequence is TGTGCCAGCAGTGAGAATAGGTGGGGCACCTCGTACCAAGGGACCCAGTACTTC. As protein: CASSENRWGTSYQGTQYF.

There are a few counts of this clonotype. This chain connects TRBV4-3 to TRBJ2-7, with 7 bases that match TRBD1. The CDR3 loop spans 15 amino acids. Germline loops: CDR1 LGHNA, CDR2 YSLEER. The V and J ends lost 0 bases and 0 bases, in that order; junction bases with no gene match: 2. In DNA, the CDR3 is TGCGCCAGCAGCCAAGATTGGGACAGCTCCTACGAGCAGTACTTC. It translates to CASSQDWDSSYEQYF.

A word on this clonotype: An end of the junction does not agree with germline; a read error may underlie this. The chain carries TRBV10-3 and TRBJ2-7; 13 bases map to TRBD2. The CDR3 extends over 17 amino acids. The germline gives CDR1 ENHRY, CDR2 SYGVKD. The CDR3 sequence is CVISESGTSGDSYEQYF. The CDR3 bases are TGTGTCATCAGTGAGTCAGGGACTAGCGGGGACTCCTACGAGCAGTACTTC.

The chain combines TRBV28 with TRBJ1-1, with D hard to call. The CDR3 covers 15 residues. CDR1 and CDR2 (germline): MDHEN, SYDVKM. V gave up 3 bases and J gave up 5 bases, with 16 bases separating them. The CDR3 region has the DNA TGTGCCAGCAGTTTCCGCAGAGAGGACGAGACTGAAGCTTTCTTT. Amino acids: CASSFRREDETEAFF. Full variable domain (outside the CDR3, taken from reference TRBV28 and TRBJ1-1): DVKVTQSSRYLVKRTGEKVFLECVQDMDHENMFWYRQDPGLGLRLIYFSYDVKMKEKGDIPEGYSVSREKKERFSLILESASTNQTSMYLCASSFRREDETEAFFGQGTRLTVV.

This clonotype was counted many times. This sequence joins TRBV4-3 and TRBJ2-3; tentative D call: TRBD1 (6 bases). Germline CDR1 reads LGHNA; CDR2 reads YSLEER. V gave up 4 bases and J gave up 2 bases, with 13 bases separating them. The CDR3 is 15 residues long. For the CDR3, the DNA is TGCGCCAGCAGCCCAAGACAGGCGATCACAGATACGCAGTATTTT. Its translation is CASSPRQAITDTQYF.

The J gene is TRBJ2-3, the V gene TRBV20-1, with D possibly TRBD2 on 6 matching bases. Trimming pared 0 bases from V and 0 bases from J, leaving 22 bases between. This CDR3 comprises 19 residues. Germline loops: CDR1 DFQATT, CDR2 SNEGSKA (reference sequence). The CDR3: CSARDGSGGTLFSTDTQYF. CDR3 nucleotides: TGCAGTGCTAGAGATGGGTCCGGGGGAACCCTCTTTAGCACAGATACGCAGTATTTT.